One and the same sample provided the 18 T cell receptor beta chains below, sequenced in a study of T cell repertoires in cytomegalovirus infection. No antigen has been assigned to these receptors. TCRdb called the reads again in MiXCR, with one record for every CDR3 protein. The sample records 650,000 to 850,000 distinct CDR3 sequences, 25% to 30% being singletons. The sample was cultured CD8+ T cells from PBMCs, taken from culture after CMV antigen stimulation. Every receptor here comes from a human donor in good health (CMV status not recorded). Some clones in this sample may be carry-over from other donors' samples.

As DNA, the CDR3 is TGTGCCAGCAGCTTAGAGCCGGGGGGATTCACCGGGGAGCTGTTTTTT. This sequence encodes CASSLEPGGFTGELFF. The V and J genes are TRBV7-2 and TRBJ2-2; 7 nucleotides align to TRBD2. Losses at the gene ends were 1 base for V and 4 bases for J; bases not matched to a gene: 6. The CDR3 sequence is 16 residues long. The germline CDR1 and CDR2 sequences are SGHTA and FQGNSA.

The V call is TRBV7-9, the J call TRBJ2-7; possible D gene TRBD2, 6 bases. CDR3 length: 14 amino acids. Germline V gives CDR1 SEHNR, CDR2 FQNEAQ (reference sequence). Trimming stripped 5 bases from V and 0 bases from J, with 11 bases between. The DNA for the CDR3 is TGTGCCAGCAGCGTTAGCGGAGACTCCTACGAGCAGTACTTC. It codes for CASSVSGDSYEQYF.

This clonotype turned up a few times. One end of the junction fails to match germline, which may point to a read error. The chain combines TRBV6-2 or TRBV6-3 with TRBJ1-5, with unresolved D. The CDR3 sequence is 15 residues long. The germline V gene has CDR1 MNHEY and CDR2 SVGEGT. The CDR3 is CASNYNPRGNQPQHF. The CDR3 nucleotides read TGTGCCAGCAATTACAACCCCCGGGGCAATCAGCCCCAGCATTTT.

The chain links TRBV12-3 or TRBV12-4 to TRBJ2-5; 7 nucleotides match TRBD1. The CDR3 length is 12 residues. Trimming removed 5 bases from V and 5 bases from J; junction bases left unmatched: 2. The CDR3 spells CASSDRAETQYF. Here the CDR3 DNA reads TGTGCCAGCAGTGACAGGGCTGAGACCCAGTACTTC.

Remarks on this clonotype: The junction departs from the called germline gene at one end, perhaps through a read error. This chain connects TRBV7-3 to TRBJ2-3, with D hard to call. The germline V gene encodes CDR1 SGHTA and CDR2 FQGTGA. CDR3 length equals 14 residues. The CDR3 reads CASTSGQSTDMQYF. The CDR3 DNA follows: TGTGCCAGCACCTCCGGGCAAAGCACAGATATGCAGTATTTT.

The table lists this clonotype with a few counts. The chain couples TRBV2 to TRBJ2-7; D is ambiguous. CDR1 is SNHLY, CDR2 FYNNEI, per germline. Deletions cut 10 bases from V and 0 bases from J, with 16 bases between. This CDR3 is built from 14 residues. The CDR3 sequence is CATHQTKSSYEQYV. In nucleotides, the CDR3 is TGTGCCACCCATCAGACAAAGAGCTCCTACGAGCAGTACGTC.

This clonotype was seen a handful of times. This sequence joins TRBV6-1 and TRBJ2-1; D assignment may be TRBD1 or TRBD2 (5 bases each). Germline CDR1 and CDR2: MNHNS and SASEGT. The CDR3 consists of 15 residues. The V gene lost 7 bases and the J gene lost 2 bases, with 15 bases spanning the gap. The CDR3 region is CASTGTGGTYNEQFF. CDR3 nucleotide sequence: TGTGCCAGCACGGGGACGGGTGGAACCTACAATGAGCAGTTCTTC.

V usage is TRBV24-1 and J usage is TRBJ2-1; D is unresolved. V lost 5 bases to trimming and J lost 10 bases, with 8 bases between them. Germline CDR1 KGHDR, CDR2 SFDVKD. The CDR3 runs to 11 residues. CDR3 amino acids: CATSATGEQFF. The CDR3 DNA reads as TGTGCCACCAGTGCCACGGGCGAGCAGTTCTTC.

This rearrangement joins TRBV10-3 to TRBJ1-2; unclear D gene. This CDR3 has 11 amino acids. The ends were cut back, 9 bases at V and 4 bases at J, with 9 bases in the middle. Germline loops: CDR1 ENHRY, CDR2 SYGVKD. In DNA form, the CDR3 reads TGTGCCATTCGGGAGCTCTATGGCTACACCTTC. It encodes CAIRELYGYTF.

V is TRBV5-6 and J is TRBJ2-5, with D possibly matching TRBD1 (5 bases). V dropped 4 bases and J dropped 5 bases, with 12 bases sitting between them. This CDR3 spans 13 amino acids. Germline V gene data show CDR1 as SGHDT and CDR2 as YYEEEE. The CDR3 bases are TGTGCCAGCAGCCGGACACCCGGGGAGACCCAGTACTTC. It yields the protein CASSRTPGETQYF. The variable domain in full, completed from reference TRBV5-6 and TRBJ2-5, reads DAGVTQSPTHLIKTRGQQVTLRCSPKSGHDTVSWYQQALGQGPQFIFQYYEEEERQRGNFPDRFSGHQFPNYSSELNVNALLLGDSALYLCASSRTPGETQYFGPGTRLLVL.

V and J are TRBV4-2 and TRBJ2-7; D remains unclear. Germline V CDR1 and CDR2: LGHNA, YNFKEQ. The CDR3 length is 11 residues. V gave up 5 bases and J gave up 9 bases, with 11 bases separating them. In nucleotides, the CDR3 is TGTGCCAGCAGCAATAGAGCTACGCAGTACTTC. Protein product: CASSNRATQYF.

This clonotype has just a few counts. The V gene is TRBV5-4, the J gene TRBJ2-2; no clear D. Trimming took off 1 base at V and 2 bases at J, with 6 bases between the two ends. The CDR3 is 14 residues long. Germline CDR1 and CDR2: SGHNT and YYREEE (reference sequence). The CDR3 region is CASSLIENTGELFF. CDR3 DNA sequence: TGTGCCAGCAGCTTGATAGAAAACACCGGGGAGCTGTTTTTT.

This clonotype was counted between two and nine times. The chain recombines TRBV13 with TRBJ1-5; maybe TRBD1 (5 bases). Germline CDR1 is PRHDT and CDR2 is FYEKMQ (reference sequence). This CDR3 has 15 amino acids. Deletions cut 5 bases from V and 0 bases from J, with 11 bases between. CDR3 residues: CASSRRGSSNQPQHF. The CDR3 nucleotides are TGTGCCAGCAGCCGGAGGGGCAGTAGCAATCAGCCCCAGCATTTT.

The chain carries TRBV29-1 and TRBJ1-2; TRBD1 might be the D (5 bases). Germline CDR1 and CDR2: SQVTM and ANQGSEA. The CDR3 has 11 amino acids. Trimming took off 5 bases at V and 4 bases at J, with 8 bases between the two ends. The chain's CDR3 is CSVPGVYGYTF. The CDR3 bases are TGCAGCGTTCCGGGGGTCTATGGCTACACCTTC.

This chain connects TRBV27 to TRBJ2-3, with 10 nucleotides matching TRBD2. This CDR3 has 15 residues. Per germline, CDR1 MNHEY and CDR2 SMNVEV (reference sequence). Trimming removed 7 bases from V and 2 bases from J; junction bases left unmatched: 6. CDR3: CASKPLAGATDTQYF. The CDR3 bases are TGTGCCAGCAAACCCCTAGCGGGGGCCACAGATACGCAGTATTTT.

This clonotype was observed at least ten times. The chain combines TRBV7-9 with TRBJ2-5, with TRBD1 identical over 10 bases. Trimming at V came to 3 bases and at J to 5 bases, leaving 3 bases not matched to a gene. Germline lookup yields CDR1 SEHNR and CDR2 FQNEAQ (reference sequence). The CDR3 totals 14 residues. This chain's CDR3 is CASSFGQGGETQYF. CDR3 DNA: TGTGCCAGCAGCTTCGGACAGGGGGGTGAGACCCAGTACTTC.

This clonotype was counted only a few times. The chain couples TRBV6-1 to TRBJ1-1; the match to TRBD1 covers 7 bases. The CDR3 is made up of 16 amino acids. J gave up 1 base and V 4 bases, and 9 bases lay outside the gene matches. Germline CDR1 MNHNS, CDR2 SASEGT. The CDR3 bases are TGTGCCAGCAGTGTGGACCCCGGGACAGAGAACACTGAAGCTTTCTTT. Translated, it gives CASSVDPGTENTEAFF.

This clonotype has only a few counts. This chain connects TRBV7-6 to TRBJ1-1, with 8 bases identical to TRBD1. CDR3 size: 15 residues. V gave up 7 bases and J gave up 1 base; unmatched junction bases: 8. Germline V CDR1 and CDR2: SGHVS, FNYEAQ. The CDR3 protein is CASTTGTGANTEAFF. CDR3 in DNA: TGTGCCAGCACCACAGGGACAGGAGCGAACACTGAAGCTTTCTTT.